Below, 14 T cell receptor beta chains from the same sample are listed, as sequenced in a study of T cell therapy after organ transplantation. Some clones are missing from TCRdb's copy, which holds only in-frame ones; the method was immunoSEQ multiplex PCR. The repertoire includes about 48,000 clones, about 94% of them detected once, and over 3% sits in the top ten. Antigens for these TCRs are unknown. Sequencing was performed on CD8+ T cells from blood, taken before autologous CMV-specific T cell therapy. These receptors were collected from a human patient who had received a solid organ transplant and had CMV disease.

The V and J genes are TRBV27 and TRBJ2-7, with unresolved D. Germline lookup yields CDR1 MNHEY and CDR2 SMNVEV (reference sequence). The CDR3 runs 12 residues. V was pared by 8 bases and J by 0 bases, with 8 bases between. CDR3 loop: CASRAVSYEQYF. CDR3 sequence (DNA): TGTGCCAGCCGGGCGGTCTCCTACGAGCAGTACTTC.

The chain is built from TRBV15 and TRBJ2-1; a possible D gene is TRBD1 (6 bases). V was cut by 2 bases and J by 7 bases, with 15 bases left in between. Germline CDR1 reads LNHNV; CDR2 reads YYDKDF (reference sequence). The CDR3 runs 15 residues. CDR3 amino acids: CATSRNLGQSNEQFF. The CDR3 nucleotides read TGTGCCACCAGCAGAAACCTCGGACAGAGTAATGAGCAGTTCTTC.

The chain combines TRBV27 with TRBJ1-5; tentative D call: TRBD1 (6 bases). The V end was cut by 5 bases, the J end by 0 bases, with 11 bases between. Germline V gives CDR1 MNHEY, CDR2 SMNVEV (reference sequence). This CDR3 is built from 15 residues. Here the CDR3 DNA reads TGTGCCAGCAGTCAACAGGGATATAGCAATCAGCCCCAGCATTTT. Encoded protein: CASSQQGYSNQPQHF.

The gene calls are TRBV27 and TRBJ2-7, with TRBD1 matching over 10 bases. CDR3 length: 17 amino acids. J was trimmed by 3 bases and V by 2 bases; bases with no gene match: 10. Germline CDR1 reads MNHEY; CDR2 reads SMNVEV (reference sequence). DNA for the CDR3: TGTGCCAGCAGTTTAAACGGACAGGGGGTCGGGGACTACGAGCAGTACTTC. It specifies CASSLNGQGVGDYEQYF.

The V call is TRBV5-4, the J call TRBJ1-1; the D is unclear. V was shortened by 4 bases and J by 2 bases, with 9 bases between the two germline ends. Looked up from germline, CDR1 is SGHNT and CDR2 is YYREEE (reference sequence). This CDR3 comprises 13 residues. The CDR3 DNA reads as TGTGCCAGCAGCCTCTCAGATAACACTGAAGCTTTCTTT. This translates into CASSLSDNTEAFF.

This chain connects TRBV5-6 to TRBJ2-7, with D possibly matching TRBD1 (6 bases). In germline, CDR1 is SGHDT, CDR2 YYEEEE. V lost 4 bases and J lost 6, with 14 bases in between. CDR3 size: 13 residues. CDR3 in amino acids: CASSPGQRPEQYF. CDR3 bases: TGTGCCAGCAGCCCCGGACAGCGGCCCGAGCAGTACTTC. Using reference TRBV5-6 and TRBJ2-7 for the parts outside the CDR3, the full variable domain is DAGVTQSPTHLIKTRGQQVTLRCSPKSGHDTVSWYQQALGQGPQFIFQYYEEEERQRGNFPDRFSGHQFPNYSSELNVNALLLGDSALYLCASSPGQRPEQYFGPGTRLTVT.

The chain links TRBV7-9 to TRBJ1-2; D is ambiguous. The CDR3 has 15 residues. The V gene lost 1 base and the J gene lost 8 bases, with 17 bases spanning the gap. CDR1 and CDR2 (germline): SEHNR, FQNEAQ (reference sequence). The CDR3 sequence: CASSLGAETVWGYTF. CDR3 DNA: TGTGCCAGCAGCTTAGGGGCGGAGACGGTCTGGGGCTACACCTTC.

The CDR3 DNA is TGTGCCAGCAGCTTAGCTGGGGGAGGCGGGGGCTACACCTTC. It yields the protein CASSLAGGGGGYTF. V and J are TRBV7-9 and TRBJ1-2, with D tentatively TRBD1 (5 bases). V was clipped by 0 bases and J by 8 bases, with 13 bases between them. The germline V gene has CDR1 SEHNR and CDR2 FQNEAQ (reference sequence). The CDR3 is made up of 14 amino acids.

The V gene is TRBV6-5, the J gene TRBJ2-1; 13 nucleotides match TRBD2. The CDR3 extends over 15 amino acids. The germline gives CDR1 MNHEY, CDR2 SVGAGI. The V segment lost 7 bases and the J segment 9 bases; nucleotides outside the gene matches: 9. In nucleotides, the CDR3 is TGTGCCAGCACCCTAAGGACTAGCGGGAGCTCTGAGCAGTTCTTC. Translated: CASTLRTSGSSEQFF.

This rearrangement joins TRBV7-9 to TRBJ1-6; D call uncertain. Trimming took 1 base from V and 10 from J, leaving 14 bases between them. The germline CDR1 and CDR2 sequences are SEHNR and FQNEAQ (reference sequence). CDR3 length equals 15 residues. The CDR3: CASSLVLGMGSPLHF. The CDR3 DNA is TGTGCCAGCAGCTTAGTGCTAGGAATGGGATCACCCCTCCACTTT.

The chain recombines TRBV7-6 with TRBJ1-1; tentatively, D is TRBD1 (5 bases). This CDR3 spans 18 amino acids. V lost 5 bases, J lost 6 bases, and 28 bases lay in between. Germline lookup yields CDR1 SGHVS and CDR2 FNYEAQ. CDR3 nucleotide sequence: TGTGCCAGCAGCACCCATGTTTGGGACCCTGCTAAAGGCGCTGAAGCTTTCTTT. This sequence encodes CASSTHVWDPAKGAEAFF.

The rearrangement joins TRBV6-6 to TRBJ2-2, with D tentatively TRBD1 (5 bases). V was trimmed by 7 bases and J by 7 bases, leaving 22 bases between them. CDR1 and CDR2 (germline): MNHNY, SVGAGI (reference sequence). CDR3 size: 16 residues. CDR3 nucleotide sequence: TGTGCCAGCATCCCCGAGGTGCAGGGCCGGAACGGGGAGCTGTTTTTT. Its protein product is CASIPEVQGRNGELFF.

The chain recombines TRBV5-6 with TRBJ2-7; D gene unclear. Germline CDR1 reads SGHDT; CDR2 reads YYEEEE. CDR3 length equals 13 residues. Trimming removed 0 bases from V and 2 bases from J, with 6 bases in between. The CDR3 bases are TGTGCCAGCAGCTTGGACGGCACCTACGAGCAGTACTTC. Translated: CASSLDGTYEQYF.

This clone was recorded once. The chain combines TRBV6-4 with TRBJ2-3; 9 nucleotides agree with TRBD2. V shed 2 bases, J shed 0 bases, and the junction held 3 bases outside the gene matches. This CDR3 has 16 residues. Germline CDR1 MRHNA, CDR2 SNTAGT. The CDR3 here is CASSDQAGGSTDTQYF. CDR3 coding DNA: TGTGCCAGCAGTGACCAAGCGGGGGGCAGCACAGATACGCAGTATTTT.